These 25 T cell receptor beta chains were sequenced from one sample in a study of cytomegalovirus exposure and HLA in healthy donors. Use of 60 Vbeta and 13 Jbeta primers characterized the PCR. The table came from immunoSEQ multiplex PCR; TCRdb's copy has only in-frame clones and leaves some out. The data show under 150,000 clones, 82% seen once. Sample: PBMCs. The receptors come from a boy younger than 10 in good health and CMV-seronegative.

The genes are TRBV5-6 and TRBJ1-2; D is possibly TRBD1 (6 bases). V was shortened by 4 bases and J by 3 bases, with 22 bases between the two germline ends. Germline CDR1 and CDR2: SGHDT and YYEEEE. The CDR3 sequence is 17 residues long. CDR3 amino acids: CASSANREFGLDYGYTF. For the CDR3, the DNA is TGTGCCAGCAGCGCCAACAGGGAATTCGGGTTGGACTATGGCTACACCTTC. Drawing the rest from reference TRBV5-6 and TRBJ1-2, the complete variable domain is DAGVTQSPTHLIKTRGQQVTLRCSPKSGHDTVSWYQQALGQGPQFIFQYYEEEERQRGNFPDRFSGHQFPNYSSELNVNALLLGDSALYLCASSANREFGLDYGYTFGSGTRLTVV.

This CDR3 is CASTPWTGVHGYTF. The CDR3 coding sequence is TGTGCCAGCACACCCTGGACAGGGGTACATGGCTACACCTTC. V is TRBV28 and J is TRBJ1-2, with TRBD1 identical over 9 bases. Germline V gives CDR1 MDHEN, CDR2 SYDVKM. J was trimmed by 6 bases and V by 7 bases; bases with no gene match: 9. The CDR3 runs 14 residues.

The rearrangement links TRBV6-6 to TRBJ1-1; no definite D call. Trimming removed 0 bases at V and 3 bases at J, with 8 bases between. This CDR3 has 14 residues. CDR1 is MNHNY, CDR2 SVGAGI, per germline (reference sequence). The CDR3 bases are TGTGCCAGCAGTTACTCGCACTGGTACACTGAAGCTTTCTTT. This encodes CASSYSHWYTEAFF.

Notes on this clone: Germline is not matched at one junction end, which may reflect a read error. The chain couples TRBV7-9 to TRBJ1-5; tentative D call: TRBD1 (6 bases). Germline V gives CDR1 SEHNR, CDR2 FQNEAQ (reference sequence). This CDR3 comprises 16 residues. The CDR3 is CSSSLVGRGGNQPQHF. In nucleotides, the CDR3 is TGTTCCAGCAGCTTAGTGGGCAGGGGAGGGAATCAGCCCCAGCATTTT.

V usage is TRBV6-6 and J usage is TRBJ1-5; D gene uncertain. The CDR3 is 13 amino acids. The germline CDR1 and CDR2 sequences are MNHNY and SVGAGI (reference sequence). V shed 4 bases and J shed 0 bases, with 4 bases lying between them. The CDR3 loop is CASSSNSNQPQHF. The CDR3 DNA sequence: TGTGCCAGCAGTTCAAATAGCAATCAGCCCCAGCATTTT.

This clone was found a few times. The CDR3 reads CASSEFAGGTEAFF. CDR3 nucleotides: TGTGCCAGCAGTGAATTTGCAGGGGGTACTGAAGCTTTCTTT. The rearrangement joins TRBV6-4 to TRBJ1-1, with 7 bases identical to TRBD1. The junction had 6 bases not matched to a gene; V was cut back by 3 bases and J by 5 bases. CDR1 and CDR2 (germline): MRHNA, SNTAGT. This CDR3 has 14 residues.

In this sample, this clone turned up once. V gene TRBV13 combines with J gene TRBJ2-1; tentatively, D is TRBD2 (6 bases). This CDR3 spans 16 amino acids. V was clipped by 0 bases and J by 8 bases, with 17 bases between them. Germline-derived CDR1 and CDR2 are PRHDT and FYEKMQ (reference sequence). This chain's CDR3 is CASSLGVPTSSDEQFF. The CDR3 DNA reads TGTGCCAGCAGCTTAGGGGTCCCCACTAGCTCCGATGAGCAGTTCTTC.

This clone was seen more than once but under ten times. The CDR3 spells CASSFSTGAFSYEQYF. In DNA form, the CDR3 reads TGTGCCAGCAGCTTTTCCACAGGGGCCTTCTCCTACGAGCAGTACTTC. The gene calls are TRBV7-9 and TRBJ2-7; TRBD1 matches 7 bases. J lost 0 bases, V lost 3 bases, and 8 bases had no gene match. The V gene's germline CDR1 is SEHNR and CDR2 FQNEAQ (reference sequence). CDR3 length: 16 amino acids.

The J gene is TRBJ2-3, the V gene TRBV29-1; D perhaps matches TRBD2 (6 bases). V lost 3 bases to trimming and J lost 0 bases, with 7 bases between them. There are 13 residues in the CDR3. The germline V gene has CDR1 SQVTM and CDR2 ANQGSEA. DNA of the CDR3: TGCAGCGTTGACGGGGGTAGCACAGATACGCAGTATTTT. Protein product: CSVDGGSTDTQYF.

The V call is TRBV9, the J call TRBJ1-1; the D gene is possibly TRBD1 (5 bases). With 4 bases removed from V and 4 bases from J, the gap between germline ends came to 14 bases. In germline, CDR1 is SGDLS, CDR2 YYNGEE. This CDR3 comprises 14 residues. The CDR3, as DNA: TGTGCCAGCAGCCCCGGGGGGGGAGGCACTGAAGCTTTCTTT. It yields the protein CASSPGGGGTEAFF.

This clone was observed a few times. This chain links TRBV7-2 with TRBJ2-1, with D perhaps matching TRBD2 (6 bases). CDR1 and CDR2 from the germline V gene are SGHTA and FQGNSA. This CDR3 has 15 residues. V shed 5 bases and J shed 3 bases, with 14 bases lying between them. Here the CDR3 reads CASSRGLFRYNEQFF. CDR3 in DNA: TGTGCCAGCAGCCGGGGACTCTTTCGCTACAATGAGCAGTTCTTC.

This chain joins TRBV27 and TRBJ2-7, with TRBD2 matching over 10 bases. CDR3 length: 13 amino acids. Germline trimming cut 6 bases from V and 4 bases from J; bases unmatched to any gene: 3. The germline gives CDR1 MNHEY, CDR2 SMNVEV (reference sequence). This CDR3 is CASSLTSGYEQYV. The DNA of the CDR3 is TGTGCCAGCAGCCTGACTAGCGGGTACGAGCAGTACGTC.

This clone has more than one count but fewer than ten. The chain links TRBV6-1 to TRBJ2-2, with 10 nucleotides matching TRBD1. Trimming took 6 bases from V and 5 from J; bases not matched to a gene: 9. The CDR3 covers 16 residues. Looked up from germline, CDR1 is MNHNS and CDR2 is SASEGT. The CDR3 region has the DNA TGTGCCAGCAGAGAACCGGGACAGGGGAAAACCGGGGAGCTGTTTTTT. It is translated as CASREPGQGKTGELFF.

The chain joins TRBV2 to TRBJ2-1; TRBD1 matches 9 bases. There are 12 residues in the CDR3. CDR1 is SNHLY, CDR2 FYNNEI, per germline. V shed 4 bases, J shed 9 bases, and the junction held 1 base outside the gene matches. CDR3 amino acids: CASSGTGVEQFF. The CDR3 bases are TGTGCCAGCAGTGGGACAGGGGTTGAGCAGTTCTTC.

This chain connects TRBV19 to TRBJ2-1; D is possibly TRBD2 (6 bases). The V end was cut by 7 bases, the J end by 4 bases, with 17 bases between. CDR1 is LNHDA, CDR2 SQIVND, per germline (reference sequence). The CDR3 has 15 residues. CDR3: CASTLGGSGYNEQFF. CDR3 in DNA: TGTGCCAGTACCCTCGGAGGTAGCGGATACAATGAGCAGTTCTTC. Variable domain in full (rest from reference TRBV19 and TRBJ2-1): DGGITQSPKYLFRKEGQNVTLSCEQNLNHDAMYWYRQDPGQGLRLIYYSQIVNDFQKGDIAEGYSVSREKKESFPLTVTSAQKNPTAFYLCASTLGGSGYNEQFFGPGTRLTVL.

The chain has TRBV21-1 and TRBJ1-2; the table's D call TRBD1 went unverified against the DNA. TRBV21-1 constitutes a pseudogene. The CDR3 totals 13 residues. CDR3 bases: TGTGCCTGCAGCACCGGGACAGGGGGTGGCTACACCTTC. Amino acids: CACSTGTGGGYTF.

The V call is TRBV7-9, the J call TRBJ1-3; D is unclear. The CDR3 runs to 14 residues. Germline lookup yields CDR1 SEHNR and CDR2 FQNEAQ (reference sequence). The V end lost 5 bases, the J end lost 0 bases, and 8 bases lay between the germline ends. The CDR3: CASSPPVSGNTIYF. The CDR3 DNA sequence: TGTGCCAGCAGCCCCCCAGTCTCTGGAAACACCATATATTTT.

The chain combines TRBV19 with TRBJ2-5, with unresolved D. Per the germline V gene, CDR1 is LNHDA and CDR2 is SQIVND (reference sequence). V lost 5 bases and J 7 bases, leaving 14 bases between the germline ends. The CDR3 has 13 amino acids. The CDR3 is CASSLERMGTQYF. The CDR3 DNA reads TGTGCCAGTAGTCTCGAGAGGATGGGGACCCAGTACTTC.

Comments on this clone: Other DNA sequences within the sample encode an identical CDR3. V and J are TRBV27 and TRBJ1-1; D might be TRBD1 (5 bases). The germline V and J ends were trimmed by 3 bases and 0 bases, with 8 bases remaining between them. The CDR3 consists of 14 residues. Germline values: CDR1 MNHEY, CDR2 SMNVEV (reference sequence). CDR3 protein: CASSFRGVNTEAFF. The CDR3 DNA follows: TGTGCCAGCAGTTTTAGGGGTGTGAACACTGAAGCTTTCTTT.

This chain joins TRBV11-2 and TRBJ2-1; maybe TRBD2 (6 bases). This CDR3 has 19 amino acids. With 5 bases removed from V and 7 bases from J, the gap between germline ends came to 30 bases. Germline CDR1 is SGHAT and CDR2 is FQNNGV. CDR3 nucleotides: TGTGCCAGCAGCCCTTCGGTCCGCAAGGGACTTCCATCAAGGAATGAGCAGTTCTTC. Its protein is CASSPSVRKGLPSRNEQFF. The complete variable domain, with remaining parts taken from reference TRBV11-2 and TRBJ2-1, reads EAGVAQSPRYKIIEKRQSVAFWCNPISGHATLYWYQQILGQGPKLLIQFQNNGVVDDSQLPKDRFSAERLKGVDSTLKIQPAKLEDSAVYLCASSPSVRKGLPSRNEQFFGPGTRLTVL.

The CDR3 spells CASSFKPTSFGGYNEQFF. The CDR3, as DNA: TGTGCCAGCAGCTTTAAACCGACTAGTTTCGGGGGCTACAATGAGCAGTTCTTC. This chain connects TRBV7-3 to TRBJ2-1, with D possibly matching TRBD2 (6 bases). The V gene lost 3 bases and the J gene lost 3 bases, with 21 bases spanning the gap. Germline assignment: CDR1 SGHTA and CDR2 FQGTGA. This CDR3 has 18 residues.

CDR3 in DNA: TGTGCCAGCAGCTTACAGCGTTCCTACGAGCAGTACTTC. The encoded protein is CASSLQRSYEQYF. This sequence joins TRBV7-6 and TRBJ2-7, with D unclear. The CDR3 runs 13 residues. CDR1 is SGHVS and CDR2 is FNYEAQ in the germline V gene. Deletions cut 2 bases from V and 1 base from J, with 6 bases between.

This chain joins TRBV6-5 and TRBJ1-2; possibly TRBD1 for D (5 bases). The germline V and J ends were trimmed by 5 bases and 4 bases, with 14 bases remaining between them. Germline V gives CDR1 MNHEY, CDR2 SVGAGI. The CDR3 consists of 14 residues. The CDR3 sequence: CASSTPGGSYGYTF. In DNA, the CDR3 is TGTGCCAGCAGTACTCCCGGGGGTTCCTATGGCTACACCTTC.

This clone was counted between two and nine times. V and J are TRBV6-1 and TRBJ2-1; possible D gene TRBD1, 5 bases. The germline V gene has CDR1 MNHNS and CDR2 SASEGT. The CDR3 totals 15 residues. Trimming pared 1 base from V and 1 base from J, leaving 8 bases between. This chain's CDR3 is CASSEDQGSYNEQFF. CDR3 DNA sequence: TGTGCCAGCAGTGAAGACCAGGGTTCCTACAATGAGCAGTTCTTC.

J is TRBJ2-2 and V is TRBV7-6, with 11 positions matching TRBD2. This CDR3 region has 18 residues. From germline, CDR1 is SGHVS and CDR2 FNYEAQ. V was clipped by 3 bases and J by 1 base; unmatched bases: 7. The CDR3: CASSFTSGGRGNTGELFF. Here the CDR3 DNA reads TGTGCCAGCAGCTTCACTAGCGGGGGTAGAGGGAACACCGGGGAGCTGTTTTTT.